This T cell receptor (beta chain) was identified in a study of regulatory T cells in long-lasting Graves disease. The sample's time point: newly diagnosed GD, antithyroid drugs for less than 3 months. PBMC-derived RNA was used for the TCR library. Germline V lookup: CDR1 MNHNY, CDR2 SVGAGI (reference sequence). The CDR3 runs to 16 residues. Trimming cost V 0 bases and J 4 bases, with 16 bases left between them. This clonotype was seen at least ten times. Arm-PCR of CDR3 regions and iRepertoire HTBI primers were the basis on which TCR beta libraries were built. A single record per CDR3 protein comes from TCRdb applying MiXCR to the multiplex PCR reads. The sample has around 460,000 distinct CDR3 sequences, roughly 15% seen once. A further study also used this sample, focusing on T cells in Graves' hyperthyroidism and ophthalmopathy. That report notes: Diagnostic assessment was based on clinical symptoms, serum thyroxine and TRAb, thyroid ultrasound and orbital computed tomography. An initial round of RT-PCR targeting the TCR CDR3 relied on the HTBI primer set. Most expanded thyroid clonotypes above 0.001 recurred in blood. Separation of ophthalmopathy from stable hyperthyroidism was achieved by a 13 V-J model.

V gene TRBV6-6 combines with J gene TRBJ2-7, with D perhaps TRBD1 or TRBD2 (5 bases each). This clonotype was sampled from a woman between 45 and 65 years old with Graves disease. The sample in question was peripheral blood mononuclear cells (PBMCs), obtained at new diagnosis, from a patient treated with antithyroid drugs. Here the CDR3 reads CASSYSGTGPLYEQYF. The CDR3 region has the DNA TGTGCCAGCAGTTACTCGGGAACGGGGCCCTTGTACGAGCAGTACTTC.